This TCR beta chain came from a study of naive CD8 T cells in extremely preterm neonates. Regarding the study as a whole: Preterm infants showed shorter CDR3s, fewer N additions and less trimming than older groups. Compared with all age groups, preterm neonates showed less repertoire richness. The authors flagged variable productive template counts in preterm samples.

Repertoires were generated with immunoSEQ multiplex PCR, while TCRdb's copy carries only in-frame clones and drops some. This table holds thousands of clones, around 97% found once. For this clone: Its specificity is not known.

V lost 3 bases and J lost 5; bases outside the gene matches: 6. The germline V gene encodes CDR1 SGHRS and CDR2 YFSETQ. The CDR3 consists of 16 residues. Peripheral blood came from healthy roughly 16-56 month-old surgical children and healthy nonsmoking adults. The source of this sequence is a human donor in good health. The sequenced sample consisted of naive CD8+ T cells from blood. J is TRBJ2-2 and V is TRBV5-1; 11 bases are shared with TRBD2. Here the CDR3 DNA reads TGCGCCAGCAGCTCGCCCGGGACTAGCGGAACCGGGGAGCTGTTTTTT. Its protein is CASSSPGTSGTGELFF.